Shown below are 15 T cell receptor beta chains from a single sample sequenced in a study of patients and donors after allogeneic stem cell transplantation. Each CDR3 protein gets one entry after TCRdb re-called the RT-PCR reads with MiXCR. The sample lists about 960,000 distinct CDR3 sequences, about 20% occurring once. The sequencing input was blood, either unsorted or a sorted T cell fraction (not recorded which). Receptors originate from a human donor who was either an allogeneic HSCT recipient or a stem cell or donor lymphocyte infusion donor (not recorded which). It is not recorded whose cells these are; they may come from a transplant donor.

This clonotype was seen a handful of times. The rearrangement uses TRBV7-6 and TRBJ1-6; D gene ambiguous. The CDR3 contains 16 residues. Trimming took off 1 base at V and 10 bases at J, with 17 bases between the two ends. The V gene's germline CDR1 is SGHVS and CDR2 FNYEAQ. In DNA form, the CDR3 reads TGTGCCAGCAGCTTAGGTCTCCGCGAGGGCCCCTCACCCCTCCACTTT. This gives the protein CASSLGLREGPSPLHF. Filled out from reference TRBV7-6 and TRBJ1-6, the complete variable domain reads GAGVSQSPRYKVTKRGQDVALRCDPISGHVSLYWYRQALGQGPEFLTYFNYEAQQDKSGLPNDRFSAERPEGSISTLTIQRTEQRDSAMYRCASSLGLREGPSPLHFGNGTRLTVT.

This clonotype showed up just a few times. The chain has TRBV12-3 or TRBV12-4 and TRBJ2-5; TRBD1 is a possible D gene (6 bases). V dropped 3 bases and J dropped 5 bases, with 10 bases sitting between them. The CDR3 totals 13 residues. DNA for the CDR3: TGTGCCAGCAGTTTTAGGCAGGGGGAGACCCAGTACTTC. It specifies CASSFRQGETQYF.

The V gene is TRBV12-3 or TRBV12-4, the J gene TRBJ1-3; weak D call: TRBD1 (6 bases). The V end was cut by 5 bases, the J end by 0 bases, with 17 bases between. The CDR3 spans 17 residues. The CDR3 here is CASSPGQTLLSGNTIYF. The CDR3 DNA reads TGTGCCAGCAGTCCCGGACAGACACTCCTCTCTGGAAACACCATATATTTT.

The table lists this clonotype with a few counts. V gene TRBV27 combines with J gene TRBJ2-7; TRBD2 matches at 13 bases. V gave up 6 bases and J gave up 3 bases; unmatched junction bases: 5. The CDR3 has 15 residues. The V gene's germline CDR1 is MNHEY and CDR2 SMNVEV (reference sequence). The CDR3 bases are TGTGCCAGCAGAACTCGGACTAGCGGGAGCTACGAGCAGTACTTC. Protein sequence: CASRTRTSGSYEQYF.

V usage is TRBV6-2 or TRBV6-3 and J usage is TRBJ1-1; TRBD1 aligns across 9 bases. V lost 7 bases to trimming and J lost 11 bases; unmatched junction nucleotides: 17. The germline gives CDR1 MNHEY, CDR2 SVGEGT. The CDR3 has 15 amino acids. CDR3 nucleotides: TGTGCCAGCAACAATCCCCCGGGACAGGGAAATGCGGCTTTCTTT. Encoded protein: CASNNPPGQGNAAFF.

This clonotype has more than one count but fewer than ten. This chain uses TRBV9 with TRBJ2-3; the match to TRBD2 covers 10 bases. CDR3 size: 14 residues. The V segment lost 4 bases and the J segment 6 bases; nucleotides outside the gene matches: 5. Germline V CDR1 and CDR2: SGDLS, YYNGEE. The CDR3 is CASSTRGLADTQYF. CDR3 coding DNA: TGTGCCAGCAGCACGAGGGGACTAGCGGATACGCAGTATTTT.

CDR3: CASSQGDRMEQYF. DNA for the CDR3: TGTGCCAGCAGCCAAGGAGATCGGATGGAGCAGTACTTC. This chain joins TRBV3-1 and TRBJ2-7, with no clear D. Between the trimmed V and J ends, which lost 1 base and 7 bases, there was a span of 11 bases. The germline V gene has CDR1 LGHDT and CDR2 YNNKEL (reference sequence). The CDR3 is 13 amino acids.

The CDR3 here is CASSFGKEAGGIETQYF. As DNA, the CDR3 is TGCGCCAGCAGCTTTGGGAAAGAAGCGGGAGGTATTGAGACCCAGTACTTC. This sequence joins TRBV5-1 and TRBJ2-5; 9 positions agree with TRBD2. Germline V gene lookup returns CDR1 SGHRS and CDR2 YFSETQ. J gave up 5 bases and V 2 bases, and 13 bases lay outside the gene matches. CDR3 length: 17 residues.

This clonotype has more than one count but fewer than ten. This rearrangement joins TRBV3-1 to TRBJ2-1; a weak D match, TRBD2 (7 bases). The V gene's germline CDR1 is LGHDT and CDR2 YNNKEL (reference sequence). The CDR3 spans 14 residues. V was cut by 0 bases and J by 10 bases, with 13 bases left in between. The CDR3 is CASSQDRGAGEQFF. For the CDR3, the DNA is TGTGCCAGCAGCCAAGATCGGGGGGCGGGCGAGCAGTTCTTC.

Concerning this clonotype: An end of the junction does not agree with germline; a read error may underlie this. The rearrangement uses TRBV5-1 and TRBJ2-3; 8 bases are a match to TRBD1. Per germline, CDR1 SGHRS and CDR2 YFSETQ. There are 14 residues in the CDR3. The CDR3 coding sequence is TGCGCCAGCAGCTCAGGACAGGGCACAGTTACGCAGTATTTT. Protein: CASSSGQGTVTQYF.

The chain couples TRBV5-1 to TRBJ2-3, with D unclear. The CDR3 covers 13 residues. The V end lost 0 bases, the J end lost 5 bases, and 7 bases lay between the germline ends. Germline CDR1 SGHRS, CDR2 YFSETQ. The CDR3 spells CASSLDFVDTQYF. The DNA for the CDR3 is TGCGCCAGCAGCTTGGATTTTGTAGATACGCAGTATTTT.

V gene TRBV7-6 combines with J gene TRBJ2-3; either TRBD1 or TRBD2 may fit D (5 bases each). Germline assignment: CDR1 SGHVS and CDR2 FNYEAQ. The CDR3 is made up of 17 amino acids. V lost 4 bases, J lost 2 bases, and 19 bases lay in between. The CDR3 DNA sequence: TGTGCCAGCAGCTACCGGGACCCAAGGGTAGACACAGATACGCAGTATTTT. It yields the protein CASSYRDPRVDTDTQYF. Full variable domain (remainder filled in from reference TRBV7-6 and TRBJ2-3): GAGVSQSPRYKVTKRGQDVALRCDPISGHVSLYWYRQALGQGPEFLTYFNYEAQQDKSGLPNDRFSAERPEGSISTLTIQRTEQRDSAMYRCASSYRDPRVDTDTQYFGPGTRLTVL.

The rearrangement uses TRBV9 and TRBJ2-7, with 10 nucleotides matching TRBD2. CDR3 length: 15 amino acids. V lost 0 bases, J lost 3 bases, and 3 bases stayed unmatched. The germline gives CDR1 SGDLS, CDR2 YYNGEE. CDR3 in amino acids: CASSVATSGVYEQYF. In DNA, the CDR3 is TGTGCCAGCAGCGTAGCTACTAGCGGGGTCTACGAGCAGTACTTC.

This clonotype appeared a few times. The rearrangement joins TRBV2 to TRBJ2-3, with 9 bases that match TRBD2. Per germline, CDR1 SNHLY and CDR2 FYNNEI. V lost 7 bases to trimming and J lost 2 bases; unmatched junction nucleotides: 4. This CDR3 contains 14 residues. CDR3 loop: CASMRLAATDTQYF. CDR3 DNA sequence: TGTGCCAGCATGCGACTAGCGGCCACAGATACGCAGTATTTT.

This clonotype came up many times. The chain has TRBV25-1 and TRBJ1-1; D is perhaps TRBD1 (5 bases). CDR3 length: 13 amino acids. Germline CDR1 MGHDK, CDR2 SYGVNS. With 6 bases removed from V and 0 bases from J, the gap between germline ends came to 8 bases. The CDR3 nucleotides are TGTGCCAGCAGGGGGCCCATGAACACTGAAGCTTTCTTT. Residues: CASRGPMNTEAFF. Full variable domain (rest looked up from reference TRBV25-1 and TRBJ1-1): EADIYQTPRYLVIGTGKKITLECSQTMGHDKMYWYQQDPGMELHLIHYSYGVNSTEKGDLSSESTVSRIRTEHFPLTLESARPSHTSQYLCASRGPMNTEAFFGQGTRLTVV.